This TCR beta chain was found in a study of T cell responses to AZD1222 COVID-19 vaccine. Germline V lookup: CDR1 SNHLY, CDR2 FYNNEI. V lost 6 bases to trimming and J lost 3 bases, with 11 bases between them. CDR3 length equals 13 residues. Only in-frame clones appear in the TCRdb table, and some are missing; sequencing was by immunoSEQ multiplex PCR. Of 95,000 to 150,000 clones in the sample, around 94% were seen once. The sample consisted of peripheral blood, taken on day 0 of AZD1222 vaccination. The chain recombines TRBV2 with TRBJ1-1; D is unclear. The clonotype originates from an adult in good health. CDR3 sequence reads: CASRSTEYTEAFF. CDR3 coding DNA: TGTGCCAGCAGATCAACAGAGTACACTGAAGCTTTCTTT.